This TCR beta chain is from a study of blood T cells in healthy people across ages. This clonotype was counted a few times. V was pared by 5 bases and J by 8 bases, with 16 bases between. This CDR3 comprises 14 residues. A sample-barcoded 5' primer and a J-beta primer mix were used in a second PCR of roughly 6 to 11 cycles. In TCRdb, the 5' RACE reads were re-called with MiXCR into one record per CDR3 protein. The table shows some 760,000 distinct CDR3 sequences, with roughly 25% occurring only once. The sample was also reused in another study, on T cells of mothers and their children. That report notes: Three healthy Caucasian mothers and their six children were the donors. Each child gave approximately 2.8 million TCR beta CDR3 reads (each mother, over 8 million).

Sample: blood. The chain combines TRBV12-3 or TRBV12-4 with TRBJ2-1; D gene uncertain. The sequence derives from a boy younger than 18 in good health. The chain's CDR3 is CASSPQTLTDEQFF. CDR3 bases: TGTGCCAGCAGTCCCCAGACTCTCACCGATGAGCAGTTCTTC.